Listed below are T cell receptor beta chains from one sample, sequenced in a study of T cells in Graves' hyperthyroidism and ophthalmopathy. A single record per CDR3 protein comes from TCRdb applying MiXCR to the multiplex PCR reads. The sample has about 560,000 distinct CDR3 sequences; about 14% are singletons. Sequences were obtained from blood. These receptors were taken from a woman in her thirties or forties with Graves' hyperthyroidism. CDR3s include the opening cysteine and the closing phenylalanine or tryptophan. The D gene is left open where the match is weak. Only some rows state a clone size, as once, few, many or a class for expanded clones.

d_gene,j_gene,abundance,v_gene,CDR3aa,CDR3nt
TRBD2,TRBJ2-1,many,TRBV20-1,CSVHLADSYNEQFF,TGCAGTGTACATCTAGCGGACTCCTACAATGAGCAGTTCTTC
TRBD1,TRBJ2-7,few,TRBV6-1,CASRGDRGRNEQYF,TGTGCCAGCAGGGGGGACAGGGGACGGAACGAGCAGTACTTC
TRBD2,TRBJ2-5,many,TRBV7-2,CASSSTGTTPETQYF,TGTGCCAGCAGCTCCACCGGGACTACCCCGGAGACCCAGTACTTC
.,TRBJ1-5,.,TRBV19,CTSSPTGSVGNQPQHF,TGTACCAGTAGTCCGACAGGTTCGGTAGGTAATCAGCCCCAGCATTTT
TRBD2,TRBJ2-1,many,TRBV5-1,CASSFTSGRGEQFF,TGCGCCAGCAGCTTTACTAGCGGGAGGGGTGAGCAGTTCTTC
TRBD1,TRBJ1-6,many,TRBV28,CASSPHTGTGNSPLHF,TGTGCCAGCAGTCCGCACACCGGGACAGGAAATTCACCCCTCCACTTT
.,TRBJ1-5,few,TRBV20-1,CSAQDSNQSQHF,TGCAGTGCCCAAGACAGCAATCAGTCCCAGCATTTT
TRBD1,TRBJ2-3,many,TRBV30,CAWSIDRGTDTQYF,TGTGCCTGGAGTATCGACAGGGGCACCGATACGCAGTATTTT
.,TRBJ1-1,.,TRBV7-8,CASSPRAGQNTEAFF,TGTGCCAGCAGCCCCCGAGCCGGACAAAACACTGAAGCTTTCTTT
.,TRBJ2-7,many,TRBV28,CASSPGDRSYEQYF,TGTGCCAGCAGTCCGGGGGACCGCTCCTACGAGCAGTACTTC
TRBD2,TRBJ2-1,many,TRBV11-3,CASSLISSGGPYNEQFF,TGTGCCAGCAGCTTAATATCTAGCGGGGGACCCTACAATGAGCAGTTCTTC
.,TRBJ2-5,many,TRBV11-2,CASSLNVDFQETQYF,TGTGCCAGCAGCTTAAATGTCGACTTCCAAGAGACCCAGTACTTC
TRBD1,TRBJ1-5,.,TRBV6-5,CASSYGLPGGANTQHF,TGTGCCAGCAGTTACGGGTTGCCAGGGGGCGCAAATACGCAGCATTTT
TRBD2,TRBJ2-1,.,TRBV11-2,CASSSIAGGPGNEQFF,TGTGCCAGCAGCTCCATAGCGGGAGGGCCTGGGAATGAGCAGTTCTTC
.,TRBJ2-7,many,TRBV6-1,CASNTRRDRYYEQYF,TGTGCCAGCAATACCCGACGGGACCGCTACTACGAGCAGTACTTC
.,TRBJ2-3,many,TRBV7-9,CASSRQSDADTQYF,TGTGCCAGCAGCCGACAGAGTGATGCAGATACGCAGTATTTT
TRBD2,TRBJ2-7,.,TRBV14,CASSQDRGRAIEQYF,TGTGCCAGCAGCCAAGATCGGGGGAGGGCCATCGAGCAGTACTTC
.,TRBJ2-3,many,TRBV27,CASRSSTDTQYF,TGTGCCAGCAGGAGCAGCACAGATACGCAGTATTTT
TRBD2,TRBJ2-7,.,TRBV28,CASSPGGLAGMLRPRGNEQYF,TGTGCCAGCAGTCCGGGGGGACTAGCGGGTATGCTCCGACCGCGGGGGAACGAGCAGTACTTC
.,TRBJ2-1,once,TRBV7-6,CASSLAVSRADEQFF,TGTGCCAGCAGCTTAGCCGTCTCGCGGGCCGATGAGCAGTTCTTC
.,TRBJ2-3,few,TRBV20-1,CSARVGSSSTDTQYF,TGCAGTGCTAGAGTCGGGTCTTCTAGCACAGATACGCAGTATTTT
.,TRBJ1-1,many,TRBV28,CASSYDRPNTEAFF,TGTGCCAGCAGTTATGACAGGCCAAACACTGAAGCTTTCTTT
TRBD2,TRBJ2-2,many,TRBV28,CASRTRLAGNTGELFF,TGTGCCAGCAGGACTAGACTAGCGGGGAACACCGGGGAGCTGTTTTTT
TRBD2,TRBJ2-1,.,TRBV19,CASTLRPGLMYTEQFF,TGTGCCAGTACCCTTAGACCGGGACTAATGTATACTGAGCAGTTCTTC
TRBD1,TRBJ1-1,many,TRBV6-1,CASSYGRDRGIAFF,TGTGCCAGCAGTTATGGTAGGGACAGGGGGATAGCTTTCTTT
TRBD1,TRBJ1-5,.,TRBV6-1,CASSPRQGPEPQHF,TGTGCCAGCAGTCCCCGACAGGGTCCGGAGCCCCAGCATTTT
.,TRBJ2-3,.,TRBV5-1,CASSLGDNPFTDTQYF,TGCGCCAGCAGCTTGGGGGACAACCCTTTCACAGATACGCAGTATTTT
.,TRBJ2-5,.,TRBV6-5,CASSYYRFQETQYF,TGTGCCAGCAGTTACTACCGGTTCCAAGAGACCCAGTACTTC
.,TRBJ2-7,many,TRBV30,CAWSAPTRYEQYF,TGTGCCTGGAGTGCCCCGACGCGCTACGAGCAGTACTTC
TRBD1,TRBJ2-3,many,TRBV27,CASSRQGWDTQYF,TGTGCCAGCAGTCGACAGGGTTGGGATACGCAGTATTTT
.,TRBJ2-1,many,TRBV3-1,CASSQEGGTYNEQFF,TGTGCCAGCAGCCAAGAAGGGGGAACCTACAATGAGCAGTTCTTC
.,TRBJ1-4,many,TRBV18,CASSPMAPGLNEKLFF,TGTGCCAGCTCCCCGATGGCCCCAGGCCTTAATGAAAAACTGTTTTTT
TRBD1,TRBJ2-7,.,TRBV19,CASSAGQGFWEQYF,TGTGCCAGTAGTGCGGGACAGGGTTTTTGGGAGCAGTACTTC
.,TRBJ2-1,many,TRBV10-2,CASTKWGIVHNEQFF,TGCGCCAGCACCAAGTGGGGTATTGTTCACAATGAGCAGTTCTTC
.,TRBJ2-7,.,TRBV7-2,CASSRNGVLEQYF,TGTGCCAGCAGTCGAAACGGCGTCTTAGAGCAGTACTTC
TRBD2,TRBJ2-5,.,TRBV29-1,CSVGNGGRETQYF,TGCAGCGTTGGCAATGGCGGGAGAGAGACCCAGTACTTC
.,TRBJ1-4,few,TRBV7-9,CASSFYELSTNEKLFF,TGTGCCAGCAGCTTTTACGAGCTGTCAACTAATGAAAAACTGTTTTTT
.,TRBJ2-4,many,TRBV28,CASCPGALAKNIQYF,TGTGCCAGCTGTCCTGGGGCATTAGCCAAAAACATTCAGTACTTC
.,TRBJ2-6,many,TRBV3-1,CASSRGSSGANVLTF,TGTGCCAGCAGCCGTGGCTCCTCTGGGGCCAACGTCCTGACTTTC
.,TRBJ1-6,many,TRBV28,CASRGLGNSPLHF,TGTGCCAGCAGGGGGCTTGGTAATTCACCCCTCCACTTT
.,TRBJ2-1,many,TRBV25-1,CASSDPTGTLYNEQFF,TGTGCCAGCAGTGACCCGACAGGCACGCTATACAATGAGCAGTTCTTC
.,TRBJ1-3,many,TRBV12-3/TRBV12-4,CASSFYSSGNTIYF,TGTGCCAGCAGTTTCTACAGCTCTGGAAACACCATATATTTT